This TCR beta chain was recovered during a study of T cells in Graves' hyperthyroidism and ophthalmopathy (dated by TCRdb to 2018 to 2020). Describing the broader study: Peripheral blood samples were taken at the time of initial diagnosis, prior to any treatment. After blood sampling, hyperthyroidism patients were treated with methimazole at a starting dose of 30 mg daily, and ophthalmopathy patients were treated with high-dose intravenous methylprednisolone. In roughly six Graves' hyperthyroidism patients, the study also compared T-cell repertoires from thyroid tissue with T-cell repertoires from blood. A discovery cohort of about a hundred patients, approximately 45 with Graves' ophthalmopathy and 55 to 60 with stable Graves' hyperthyroidism, was used to find distinguishing TCR V-J signatures. The paper reports TCR Vbeta CDR3 sequencing of roughly 140 peripheral blood samples: fewer than 50 ophthalmopathy, 70 to 85 hyperthyroidism and some 17 progressor patients. Whether ophthalmopathy could be predicted prospectively was tested in an independent validation cohort made up of approximately 19 hyperthyroidism patients plus 17 patients who later progressed to ophthalmopathy. For training and testing, the roughly 93 patients in the discovery cohort were randomly divided in a 7:3 ratio.

This clonotype came up many times. Which antigen it targets is not known. No base qualities exist here, and no much larger clone lies one base off it. Graves' hyperthyroidism was defined as stable when no progression to ophthalmopathy occurred over 18 months of follow-up. Hyperthyroidism patients were aged 18 to 65 years and newly diagnosed, with disease duration of less than 2 months. Exclusion was applied to patients with uncontrolled infections, other autoimmune diseases, pregnancy or lactation. Clinical symptoms, serum thyroxine and TRAb, thyroid ultrasound, and orbital computed tomography formed the basis for the diagnoses. PBMCs were isolated from about 9.1 ml of fresh peripheral blood by Ficoll-Paque density gradient centrifugation. Trizol reagent was used to extract total RNA, and RNA quality was then checked on an Agilent 2100 Bioanalyzer. Here is what the overall study found, with its caveats: A 13 V-J signature model separated ophthalmopathy from stable hyperthyroidism, with 87.88% sensitivity and about 81% specificity in cross-validation and 80%/75% in testing. No statistical method was used to fix the sample size in advance, and group allocation was not hidden from the investigators. During validation, the model predicted progression to ophthalmopathy a median of approximately 7 months ahead of onset, with around 70% sensitivity and under 85% specificity. Most expanded thyroid clonotypes (frequency above 0.001) were also detected in blood, a finding suggesting that blood repertoires may reflect thyroid immune responses.

TCR beta CDR3 regions were amplified from RNA transcripts. For the first round of RT-PCR on the TCR CDR3, the HTBI primer set was used together with the Qiagen OneStep RT-PCR kit. Libraries were constructed in a second round of multiplex PCR, after which size selection and purification were performed. Paired-end sequencing of the libraries was performed with 100 bp reads on an Illumina HiSeq2000. Per the source publication's procedure: Raw data were processed with SOAPnuke, discarding reads with adapters, uncalled bases, mean Phred below 15, or no exact constant-primer or identifier match. COPE v1.2.5 was used to merge high-quality paired reads, and clonotypes were defined as unique nucleotide sequences. Clonotypes were aligned to IMGT TRBV, TRBD and TRBJ reference segments using MiTCR v1.1. Only V-J combinations with frequency above 0.0001, covering about 99% of repertoires, were analysed. A TCS score was defined as the ratio of F50 (clonal expansion) to E x V (chaos), with BLOSUM62-based TCRdist applied between CDR3 peptides within each V-J. Welch's t-statistics and random forest reduced roughly 530 V-J features to 13, which were used in a naive Bayes classifier (R e1071). The public reads were reprocessed in TCRdb via fastp at Q25 and MiXCR, keeping in-frame beta chains. Under each unique CDR3 protein, matching rows form one entry showing the most common genes and DNA. The V and J calls were determined by TCRdb, not by the authors. This sample is represented by over 550,000 distinct CDR3 sequences; roughly 17% of them were singletons. The biggest ten clones account for about 17% of the sample.

CDR3 length: 16 amino acids, cysteine to phenylalanine. The entry retains the CDR3 DNA only, 48 bases that are in frame from base 1. The chain couples TRBV3-2 to TRBJ2-5; no DNA check was done on the table's D call, TRBD1. TRBV3-2 is designated a pseudogene. This clonotype was sampled from a woman aged 18-29 years with Graves' hyperthyroidism. Material for sequencing was blood. The nucleotides are TGTGCCAGCAGCCGACCCGGGACAGGATTCAAAGAGACCCAGTACTTC. Its amino acids are CASSRPGTGFKETQYF.